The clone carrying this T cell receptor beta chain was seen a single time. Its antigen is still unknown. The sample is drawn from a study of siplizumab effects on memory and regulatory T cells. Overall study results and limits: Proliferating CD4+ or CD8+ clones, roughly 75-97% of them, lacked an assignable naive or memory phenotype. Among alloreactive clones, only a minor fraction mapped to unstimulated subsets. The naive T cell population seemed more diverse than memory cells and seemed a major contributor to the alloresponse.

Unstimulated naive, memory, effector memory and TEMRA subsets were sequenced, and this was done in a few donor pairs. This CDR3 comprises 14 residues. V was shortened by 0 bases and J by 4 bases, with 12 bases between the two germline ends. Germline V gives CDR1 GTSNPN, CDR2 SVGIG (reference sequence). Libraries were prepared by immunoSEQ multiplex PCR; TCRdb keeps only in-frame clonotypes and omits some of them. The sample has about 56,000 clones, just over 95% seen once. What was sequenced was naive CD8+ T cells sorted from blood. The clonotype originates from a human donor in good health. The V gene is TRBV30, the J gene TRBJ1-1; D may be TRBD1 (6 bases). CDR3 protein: CAWSVGGFGTEAFF. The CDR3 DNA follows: TGTGCCTGGAGTGTAGGGGGTTTCGGCACTGAAGCTTTCTTT.